This TCR beta chain was recovered during a study of T cell changes during pregnancy in multiple sclerosis. The method was immunoSEQ multiplex PCR; TCRdb's version includes in-frame clones alone and lacks a portion of them. The sample shows about 50,000 clones, 90% to 95% of them seen only once. Sequencing was performed on CD4+ T cells from peripheral blood mononuclear cells, taken after pregnancy. This sequence was found in a female donor with multiple sclerosis, enrolled in a pregnancy study.

In DNA, the CDR3 is TGCGCCAGCAGTGGGACAGGGATGATCGGGACTAATGAAAAACTGTTTTTT. Translation gives CASSGTGMIGTNEKLFF. This sequence joins TRBV10-2 and TRBJ1-4, with 8 nucleotides matching TRBD1. The V and J ends lost 4 bases and 2 bases, in that order; junction bases with no gene match: 9. CDR1 and CDR2 (germline): WSHSY, SAAADI. The CDR3 is made up of 17 amino acids.